Below are 27 T cell receptor beta chains sequenced from a single sample in a study of technical replicates of blood from several donors. This table comes from immunoSEQ multiplex PCR, and its TCRdb copy is limited to in-frame clones, with some not included. Of 13,000 to 15,000 clones listed, 84% were seen once; the top ten hold under 12%. Source material: PBMCs. All receptors derive from a human donor in good health.

The V and J genes are TRBV4-2 and TRBJ2-3; TRBD1 is a possible D gene (6 bases). CDR1 is LGHNA and CDR2 is YNFKEQ in the germline V gene. This CDR3 is built from 15 residues. With 0 bases removed from V and 1 base from J, the gap between germline ends came to 8 bases. In nucleotides, the CDR3 is TGTGCCAGCAGCCAAGATAGACAGGGCACAGATACGCAGTATTTT. It codes for CASSQDRQGTDTQYF.

The chain links TRBV25-1 to TRBJ2-1; D not resolved. Looked up from germline, CDR1 is MGHDK and CDR2 is SYGVNS. The CDR3 has 14 amino acids. Trimming stripped 2 bases from V and 4 bases from J, with 9 bases between. For the CDR3, the DNA is TGTGCCAGCAGTGAACCATCAAAATACAATGAGCAGTTCTTC. It codes for CASSEPSKYNEQFF.

The CDR3 protein is CASSPDYTGELFF. The CDR3 coding sequence is TGTGCCAGCAGCCCAGACTACACCGGGGAGCTGTTTTTT. The chain couples TRBV7-3 to TRBJ2-2; D unclear. Trimming took 5 bases from V and 3 from J, leaving 7 bases between them. Germline V gene data show CDR1 as SGHTA and CDR2 as FQGTGA. The CDR3 is 13 amino acids.

This clone was found once. The rearrangement uses TRBV18 and TRBJ2-7, with a possible D match to TRBD1 (5 bases). The CDR3 extends over 15 amino acids. V lost 3 bases and J 0 bases, leaving 12 bases between the germline ends. Germline assignment: CDR1 KGHSH and CDR2 LQKENI. The CDR3 loop reads CASSPGQPDSYEQYF. The CDR3 nucleotides are TGTGCCAGCTCACCGGGGCAGCCGGACTCCTACGAGCAGTACTTC.

This sequence joins TRBV7-9 and TRBJ1-3; no firm D call. V gave up 8 bases and J gave up 4 bases, with 15 bases separating them. Germline V gives CDR1 SEHNR, CDR2 FQNEAQ (reference sequence). CDR3 length: 14 residues. CDR3 in DNA: TGTGCCAGCGGGAGGGAGGCTACCGGAAACACCATATATTTT. Its translation: CASGREATGNTIYF.

This clone showed up just a few times. The germline gene is not matched at one end of the junction; a read error may be the cause. The chain carries TRBV2 and TRBJ2-7; 10 bases align to TRBD1. Germline CDR1 SNHLY, CDR2 FYNNEI. The length of the CDR3 is 14 residues. CDR3 in amino acids: CASSTGQGSSEQYF. The CDR3 DNA follows: TGTGCCAGCAGTACGGGACAGGGGTCCTCCGAGCAGTACTTC.

This clone was found a few times. The chain is built from TRBV7-6 and TRBJ2-7; 7 nucleotides line up with TRBD2. With 6 bases clipped from V and 2 bases from J, the junction kept 10 bases outside the gene matches. This CDR3 contains 15 residues. Germline values: CDR1 SGHVS, CDR2 FNYEAQ. CDR3 sequence (DNA): TGTGCCAGCAGGGGGGAGGGGACCCTAGCCTACGAGCAGTACTTC. Translating it yields CASRGEGTLAYEQYF.

By share, this clone counts as large. The chain employs TRBV28 and TRBJ2-5, with 9 positions matching TRBD2. Per germline, CDR1 MDHEN and CDR2 SYDVKM. The CDR3 is 15 residues long. Trimming removed 7 bases from V and 5 bases from J; junction bases left unmatched: 11. The CDR3 reads CASTAGREGGETQYF. CDR3 coding DNA: TGTGCCAGCACCGCAGGGCGGGAGGGGGGGGAGACCCAGTACTTC. The variable domain in full, completed from reference TRBV28 and TRBJ2-5, reads DVKVTQSSRYLVKRTGEKVFLECVQDMDHENMFWYRQDPGLGLRLIYFSYDVKMKEKGDIPEGYSVSREKKERFSLILESASTNQTSMYLCASTAGREGGETQYFGPGTRLLVL.

V usage is TRBV5-4 and J usage is TRBJ2-5; possible D gene TRBD1, 6 bases. The CDR3 length is 14 residues. Per the germline V gene, CDR1 is SGHNT and CDR2 is YYREEE (reference sequence). Trimming cost V 2 bases and J 3 bases, with 11 bases left between them. The CDR3 DNA sequence: TGTGCCAGCAGCTTAGGCAGGGGCGAAGAGACCCAGTACTTC. This sequence encodes CASSLGRGEETQYF.

This clone was picked up a small number of times. The J gene is TRBJ2-1, the V gene TRBV13; 8 nucleotides align to TRBD2. The CDR3 is 18 amino acids. Per germline, CDR1 PRHDT and CDR2 FYEKMQ (reference sequence). With 1 base clipped from V and 1 base from J, the junction kept 9 bases outside the gene matches. The CDR3 protein is CASSLAGGLRRSYNEQFF. In nucleotides, the CDR3 is TGTGCCAGCAGCTTAGCGGGAGGGCTCAGGAGGTCCTACAATGAGCAGTTCTTC.

The chain couples TRBV11-2 to TRBJ2-3; 9 bases agree with TRBD2. The germline V gene encodes CDR1 SGHAT and CDR2 FQNNGV. The V gene end was trimmed by 4 bases and the J gene end by 4 bases; junction bases not matched to a gene: 9. The CDR3 is 16 amino acids. The CDR3 here is CASSSGGGLASDTQYF. The CDR3 coding sequence is TGTGCCAGCAGCTCAGGGGGGGGACTAGCATCAGATACGCAGTATTTT.

The chain is built from TRBV25-1 and TRBJ1-4; D is unclear. Germline CDR1 MGHDK, CDR2 SYGVNS. V lost 6 bases to trimming and J lost 0 bases, with 11 bases between them. The CDR3 has 15 residues. Written as DNA, the CDR3 is TGTGCCAGCAGCCGCACCACTGCAACTAATGAAAAACTGTTTTTT. This gives the protein CASSRTTATNEKLFF. Combining the CDR3 with reference TRBV25-1 and TRBJ1-4 gives the whole variable domain EADIYQTPRYLVIGTGKKITLECSQTMGHDKMYWYQQDPGMELHLIHYSYGVNSTEKGDLSSESTVSRIRTEHFPLTLESARPSHTSQYLCASSRTTATNEKLFFGSGTQLSVL.

This chain joins TRBV19 and TRBJ2-3, with 11 bases lining up with TRBD2. V trimming: 7 bases; J trimming: 6 bases; junction bases outside the gene matches: 12. The CDR3 runs 16 residues. CDR1 is LNHDA, CDR2 SQIVND, per germline (reference sequence). CDR3: CASTWTSGRVGDTQYF. CDR3 nucleotide sequence: TGTGCCAGTACCTGGACTAGCGGGCGTGTGGGGGATACGCAGTATTTT.

The chain joins TRBV25-1 to TRBJ1-5; D uncertain. V dropped 4 bases and J dropped 5 bases, with 6 bases sitting between them. This CDR3 has 12 amino acids. Germline V lookup: CDR1 MGHDK, CDR2 SYGVNS. The DNA for the CDR3 is TGTGCCAGCAGTGCAGGTGATCAGCCCCAGCATTTT. It translates to CASSAGDQPQHF.

CDR3 coding DNA: TGTGCCAGCTCACCACAATCGATGACAGTAAACACCGGGGAGCTGTTTTTT. Translation: CASSPQSMTVNTGELFF. V gene TRBV18 combines with J gene TRBJ2-2, with D maybe TRBD1 (5 bases). Trimming cost V 1 base and J 2 bases, with 14 bases left between them. The CDR3 is 17 residues long. The germline gives CDR1 KGHSH, CDR2 LQKENI.

The V gene is TRBV18, the J gene TRBJ2-3; 8 nucleotides agree with TRBD1. The CDR3 spans 15 residues. V was pared by 3 bases and J by 4 bases, with 6 bases of the junction left unmatched. CDR1 and CDR2 from the germline V gene are KGHSH and LQKENI. The CDR3 DNA follows: TGTGCCAGCTCACCGTTGGGACAGGAGGCAGATACGCAGTATTTT. This sequence encodes CASSPLGQEADTQYF.

This chain uses TRBV30 with TRBJ1-5; D is uncertain. CDR1 and CDR2 (germline): GTSNPN, SVGIG (reference sequence). The germline V and J ends were trimmed by 2 bases and 6 bases, with 11 bases remaining between them. This CDR3 comprises 13 residues. As DNA, the CDR3 is TGTGCCTGGAGTTTTACCCCTACTCAGCCCCAGCATTTT. It translates to CAWSFTPTQPQHF.

The chain couples TRBV7-9 to TRBJ2-7; D might be TRBD1 (5 bases). Trimming removed 3 bases from V and 5 bases from J, with 11 bases in between. CDR3 size: 13 residues. Germline values: CDR1 SEHNR, CDR2 FQNEAQ (reference sequence). The CDR3 DNA is TGTGCCAGCAGCTTTTCAGGGATCGACGAGCAGTACTTC. Its protein is CASSFSGIDEQYF.

The rearrangement joins TRBV5-1 to TRBJ2-3; 8 bases align to TRBD2. Germline lookup yields CDR1 SGHRS and CDR2 YFSETQ. V lost 2 bases and J lost 3; bases outside the gene matches: 2. The CDR3 totals 14 residues. In DNA, the CDR3 is TGCGCCAGCAGCTTCGGGGGGGAGACAGATACGCAGTATTTT. Its protein is CASSFGGETDTQYF.

The rearrangement uses TRBV9 and TRBJ2-1; 14 bases are a match to TRBD2. The CDR3 spans 15 residues. CDR1 is SGDLS and CDR2 is YYNGEE in the germline V gene. V lost 4 bases and J lost 8; bases outside the gene matches: 5. CDR3 in amino acids: CASSLGLAGVDEQFF. The CDR3 DNA reads TGTGCCAGCAGCTTGGGACTAGCGGGAGTCGATGAGCAGTTCTTC.

In nucleotides, the CDR3 is TGTGCCAGCTCACCAGTGGGGACAGGGACCTATGGCTACACCTTC. Translated, it gives CASSPVGTGTYGYTF. The V call is TRBV18, the J call TRBJ1-2; 9 bases match TRBD1. Germline CDR1 KGHSH, CDR2 LQKENI. The CDR3 loop spans 15 amino acids. V shed 2 bases, J shed 4 bases, and the junction held 5 bases outside the gene matches. The full variable domain, with the rest looked up from reference TRBV18 and TRBJ1-2, is NAGVMQNPRHLVRRRGQEARLRCSPMKGHSHVYWYRQLPEEGLKFMVYLQKENIIDESGMPKERFSAEFPKEGPSILRIQQVVRGDSAAYFCASSPVGTGTYGYTFGSGTRLTVV.

This chain joins TRBV6-5 and TRBJ2-1, with 8 bases aligning to TRBD2. J lost 4 bases, V lost 5 bases, and 7 bases had no gene match. This CDR3 has 15 amino acids. Per the germline V gene, CDR1 is MNHEY and CDR2 is SVGAGI. The CDR3 protein is CASSIAGTEYNEQFF. DNA of the CDR3: TGTGCCAGCAGTATAGCGGGGACTGAGTACAATGAGCAGTTCTTC.

This clone was counted a single time. This chain joins TRBV30 and TRBJ1-2, with 11 positions matching TRBD1. Germline lookup yields CDR1 GTSNPN and CDR2 SVGIG (reference sequence). The V gene end was trimmed by 8 bases and the J gene end by 7 bases; junction bases not matched to a gene: 6. The CDR3 loop spans 12 amino acids. Here the CDR3 reads CAEGQGVAGYTF. For the CDR3, the DNA is TGTGCCGAGGGACAGGGGGTTGCTGGCTACACCTTC.

The chain joins TRBV30 to TRBJ2-3; TRBD2 is a possible D gene (5 bases). Germline CDR1 is GTSNPN and CDR2 is SVGIG (reference sequence). This CDR3 spans 18 amino acids. V gave up 0 bases and J gave up 0 bases, with 19 bases separating them. The CDR3 is CAWSVSGQWGASTDTQYF. CDR3 in DNA: TGTGCCTGGAGTGTATCCGGCCAGTGGGGAGCGAGCACAGATACGCAGTATTTT.

The chain carries TRBV19 and TRBJ1-5; 8 bases line up with TRBD1. J was trimmed by 2 bases and V by 5 bases; bases with no gene match: 5. Germline CDR1 LNHDA, CDR2 SQIVND (reference sequence). The length of the CDR3 is 15 residues. CDR3 coding DNA: TGTGCCAGTAGTGGACAGGGTTTACGCAATCAGCCCCAGCATTTT. Its protein is CASSGQGLRNQPQHF.

In this sample, this clone turned up once. The chain is built from TRBV5-1 and TRBJ2-7; possible D gene TRBD2, 6 bases. V was trimmed by 1 base and J by 4 bases, leaving 12 bases between them. CDR1 is SGHRS and CDR2 is YFSETQ in the germline V gene. The CDR3 runs 14 residues. CDR3 sequence: CASSLSPGTYEQYF. CDR3 in DNA: TGCGCCAGCAGCTTGAGTCCGGGGACTTACGAGCAGTACTTC.

This chain uses TRBV7-2 with TRBJ2-1, with 7 bases fitting TRBD2. The V segment lost 0 bases and the J segment 8 bases; nucleotides outside the gene matches: 13. Germline values: CDR1 SGHTA, CDR2 FQGNSA. The CDR3 totals 17 residues. CDR3: CASSLALRGGALDEQFF. CDR3 nucleotides: TGTGCCAGCAGCTTAGCCTTGCGGGGAGGGGCTTTGGATGAGCAGTTCTTC.